The 7 T cell receptor beta chains presented below share a single source sample, sequenced in a study of T-cell reconstitution after alpha-beta-depleted transplantation in children. Researchers prepared the TCRbeta library using unique molecular identifiers, the study reports. MiXCR was run by TCRdb on the PCR reads, yielding one entry per CDR3 protein. The repertoire consists of about 540,000 distinct CDR3 sequences, with 15% to 20% occurring once and the leading ten covering 2.5% to 3.5%. The sample here was PBMCs from the stem cell graft donor, taken from the stem cell graft. These receptors came from a human donor who donated a stem cell graft to a child with acute lymphoblastic leukemia.

V is TRBV7-6 and J is TRBJ2-2, with D unresolved. Germline V gene data show CDR1 as SGHVS and CDR2 as FNYEAQ. The CDR3 extends over 15 amino acids. Deletions cut 1 base from V and 6 bases from J, with 12 bases between. The CDR3 region is CASSLVLGFPGELFF. CDR3 coding DNA: TGTGCCAGCAGCTTAGTCCTAGGGTTCCCCGGGGAGCTGTTTTTT.

J is TRBJ2-5 and V is TRBV11-1, with D possibly matching TRBD1 (5 bases). V dropped 4 bases and J dropped 1 base, with 25 bases sitting between them. In germline, CDR1 is SGHAT, CDR2 FQDESV (reference sequence). The CDR3 is 19 amino acids. This CDR3 reads CASSYWGSQEKVFQETQYF. CDR3 nucleotides: TGTGCCAGCAGCTACTGGGGTTCACAGGAGAAAGTTTTCCAAGAGACCCAGTACTTC.

This clonotype was counted only a few times. The chain has TRBV29-1 and TRBJ2-7; maybe TRBD2 (5 bases). The CDR3 totals 13 residues. CDR1 and CDR2 from the germline V gene are SQVTM and ANQGSEA. Trimming left V 3 bases short and J 5 bases short, with 14 bases between. CDR3 sequence reads: CSVETPGEHEQYF. DNA for the CDR3: TGCAGCGTTGAGACCCCCGGGGAACACGAGCAGTACTTC.

The rearrangement joins TRBV16 to TRBJ1-2; D not resolved. In germline, CDR1 is KGHSY, CDR2 FQNENV. The CDR3 loop spans 14 amino acids. The V end was cut by 2 bases, the J end by 4 bases, with 11 bases between. The CDR3 nucleotides read TGTGCCAGCAGCCAAAATTCGGGAACCTATGGCTACACCTTC. Translation: CASSQNSGTYGYTF.

In this sample, this clonotype turned up a few times. The chain recombines TRBV7-3 with TRBJ2-6, with 12 bases fitting TRBD2. CDR3 length equals 18 residues. The germline CDR1 and CDR2 sequences are SGHTA and FQGTGA. V lost 1 base to trimming and J lost 2 bases; unmatched junction nucleotides: 3. The CDR3 DNA is TGTGCCAGCAGCTTAAGACTAGCGGGAGCTACTGGGGCCAACGTCCTGACTTTC. Its protein is CASSLRLAGATGANVLTF.

The chain is built from TRBV6-1 and TRBJ2-7; perhaps TRBD2 as D (5 bases). Trimming left V 3 bases short and J 3 bases short, with 6 bases between. Germline V gene lookup returns CDR1 MNHNS and CDR2 SASEGT. The CDR3 contains 12 residues. CDR3 region: CASSDSDYEQYF. CDR3 bases: TGTGCCAGCAGTGATAGCGACTACGAGCAGTACTTC.

This clonotype was counted between two and nine times. The V and J genes are TRBV6-2 or TRBV6-3 and TRBJ1-5; 7 bases match TRBD1. In germline, CDR1 is MNHEY, CDR2 SVGEGT. With V trimmed by 4 bases and J by 10 bases, 10 bases remained unmatched. The CDR3 loop spans 14 amino acids. This chain's CDR3 is CASSWGTEIEPQHF. Written as DNA, the CDR3 is TGTGCCAGCAGTTGGGGGACAGAAATCGAACCCCAGCATTTT.